The sample holds one count of the clone carrying this T cell receptor beta chain. Its antigen remains unknown. The ends were cut back, 2 bases at V and 1 base at J, with 12 bases in the middle. The CDR3 is made up of 15 amino acids. Sequenced with the Oncomine TCR Beta short-read assay was DNA taken from cultured CD4+ T cells. TCRdb reprocessed the PCR reads via MiXCR and lists one record per CDR3 protein. The sample shows about 12,000 distinct CDR3 sequences, 60% of them seen only once. As for treatment: approximately 9-day PBMC culture with coronavirus spike peptide pools or control peptides (ViraFEST assay). March to December 2020 was the span of positive PCR dates, which predated US Alpha, Beta and Delta variants. This sample stems from a study of vaccination and CD4 T cells after COVID-19. Study-wide background: Collection of post-COVID samples occurred a median approximately 97 days after diagnosis, spanning a range of 35 to 161.

The J gene is TRBJ2-7, the V gene TRBV12-3 or TRBV12-4; maybe TRBD2 (5 bases). This receptor was identified in a human donor who had recovered from COVID-19. The source material was CD4+ T cells from blood, cultured in vitro. This CDR3 is CASSLSASRSYEQYF. The DNA for the CDR3 is TGTGCCAGCAGTTTATCGGCTAGCAGATCCTACGAGCAGTACTTC.